This TCR beta chain was obtained from a study of blood T cells in healthy people across ages. A remark on this clonotype: The antigen remains undetermined.

The second PCR ran about 6 to 11 cycles with a sample-barcoded 5' primer and J-beta primers. TCRdb reprocessed the 5' RACE reads with MiXCR, giving one entry per CDR3 protein. The repertoire consists of under 800,000 distinct CDR3 sequences, with under 25% occurring once and the leading ten covering approximately 3.7%. Extractions gave at least 5.5 micrograms of total RNA per sample. Study-level points and caveats: Donor CMV status, an unknown factor, possibly confounded changes in expanded clonotypes.

The sample taken for sequencing was blood. The TCR sequence derives from a man aged 65 to 79 in good health.

The CDR3 loop reads CASSPGTGAPVNYGYTF. The CDR3 coding sequence is TGTGCCAGCAGCCCCGGGACAGGGGCGCCCGTTAACTATGGCTACACCTTC. The gene calls are TRBV7-2 and TRBJ1-2; TRBD1 matches 10 bases. Germline loops: CDR1 SGHTA, CDR2 FQGNSA. V shed 5 bases, J shed 1 base, and the junction held 10 bases outside the gene matches. The CDR3 contains 17 residues.